The 18 T cell receptor beta chains below were found in one sample sequenced in a study of blood T cell repertoires in COVID-19 (dated by TCRdb to the early 2020s). Library construction relied on the immunoSEQ multiplex PCR assay. The clones in this table, taken by TCRdb from immuneACCESS, are in-frame only. Not every clone is retained; where verified, under half of the shortfall comes from an unresolved V gene, and the cause of the rest is unknown. In this sample the table shows 15,000 to 20,000 clones, 90% to 95% of which occur a single time. The ten largest clonotypes hold more than 4% of the sample. Sequencing input: peripheral blood. Receptor source: a man aged 60 to 69 with active COVID-19.

This sequence joins TRBV6-2 or TRBV6-3 and TRBJ1-2; D is perhaps TRBD1 (6 bases). The CDR3 has 17 amino acids. Trimming removed 4 bases at V and 0 bases at J, with 18 bases between. Per germline, CDR1 MNHEY and CDR2 SVGEGT. CDR3 nucleotide sequence: TGTGCCAGCAGTTCGCCCGGATGGACAGAAACTAACTATGGCTACACCTTC. Translated, it gives CASSSPGWTETNYGYTF.

The chain combines TRBV6-1 with TRBJ1-2; unclear D gene. The CDR3 has 11 amino acids. Per germline, CDR1 MNHNS and CDR2 SASEGT. Trimming took 1 base from V and 14 from J, leaving 11 bases between them. Here the CDR3 DNA reads TGTGCCAGCAGTGAAGGCCAGACTTTAACCTTC. Translated, it gives CASSEGQTLTF.

J is TRBJ2-7 and V is TRBV5-8; no reliable D call. The CDR3 is 14 amino acids. The V and J ends lost 3 bases and 0 bases respectively, with 10 bases between them. CDR1 is SGHTS, CDR2 YDEGEE, per germline. CDR3 amino acids: CASSSTYISYEQYF. CDR3 DNA sequence: TGTGCCAGCAGCTCCACGTACATCTCCTACGAGCAGTACTTC.

This chain uses TRBV5-4 with TRBJ1-6; 9 nucleotides align to TRBD1. CDR3 size: 15 residues. The germline V gene has CDR1 SGHNT and CDR2 YYREEE (reference sequence). Trimming cost V 4 bases and J 9 bases; bases outside gene matches: 8. The DNA of the CDR3 is TGTGCCAGCAGCCGCAATCGGGACAGGGTTTCACCCCTCCACTTT. Amino acids: CASSRNRDRVSPLHF.

The rearrangement links TRBV7-9 to TRBJ1-1; a weak D match, TRBD1 (6 bases). The V gene's germline CDR1 is SEHNR and CDR2 FQNEAQ (reference sequence). The CDR3 totals 12 residues. Trimming pared 6 bases from V and 7 bases from J, leaving 12 bases between. DNA of the CDR3: TGTGCCAGCAGTGGAGACAGGAATGAAGCTTTCTTT. Translating it yields CASSGDRNEAFF.

V gene TRBV7-7 combines with J gene TRBJ2-5; 10 nucleotides agree with TRBD1. The V and J ends lost 5 bases and 4 bases, in that order; junction bases with no gene match: 7. In germline, CDR1 is SSHAT, CDR2 FNYEAQ (reference sequence). CDR3 length equals 15 residues. CDR3 nucleotide sequence: TGTGCCAGCAGCATAAGCGGGACAGGGGTAGAGACCCAGTACTTC. This sequence encodes CASSISGTGVETQYF.

The chain employs TRBV28 and TRBJ1-5, with 12 nucleotides matching TRBD1. Per the germline V gene, CDR1 is MDHEN and CDR2 is SYDVKM. The CDR3 is 17 amino acids. Trimming removed 4 bases from V and 3 bases from J; junction bases left unmatched: 7. The CDR3 spells CASSSGGQGASNQPQHF. The CDR3 DNA sequence: TGTGCCAGCAGTTCCGGGGGACAGGGGGCGTCCAATCAGCCCCAGCATTTT.

The J gene is TRBJ2-5, the V gene TRBV4-1, with D perhaps TRBD1 (5 bases). The CDR3 has 15 residues. Germline V gives CDR1 MGHRA, CDR2 YSYEKL. The V gene lost 0 bases and the J gene lost 1 base, with 9 bases spanning the gap. The CDR3 DNA sequence: TGCGCCAGCAGCCAAGAACAGGCGTTCCAAGAGACCCAGTACTTC. This codes for CASSQEQAFQETQYF.

This clone has just one count. The V call is TRBV6-5, the J call TRBJ1-1, with D possibly matching TRBD1 (6 bases). The V gene's germline CDR1 is MNHEY and CDR2 SVGAGI. Trimming stripped 6 bases from V and 5 bases from J, with 19 bases between. The CDR3 sequence is 15 residues long. CDR3: CASSRRPGERTEAFF. CDR3 DNA: TGTGCCAGCAGCCGTCGCCCAGGGGAGAGGACTGAAGCTTTCTTT.

The chain is built from TRBV5-1 and TRBJ2-7; D might be TRBD1 (6 bases). V lost 5 bases, J lost 4 bases, and 19 bases lay in between. Germline lookup yields CDR1 SGHRS and CDR2 YFSETQ. This CDR3 spans 15 amino acids. The CDR3 loop is CASSPGDLGFYEQYF. The CDR3 DNA is TGCGCCAGCAGTCCAGGGGATCTCGGATTTTACGAGCAGTACTTC.

This chain connects TRBV5-4 to TRBJ1-1; TRBD1 might be the D (6 bases). The ends were cut back, 4 bases at V and 0 bases at J, with 13 bases in the middle. Germline V CDR1 and CDR2: SGHNT, YYREEE (reference sequence). CDR3 length: 15 residues. The CDR3 DNA sequence: TGTGCCAGCAGCCATCAGGGGACAATGAACACTGAAGCTTTCTTT. Translating gives CASSHQGTMNTEAFF.

The J gene is TRBJ1-3, the V gene TRBV6-5; no firm D call. Trimming pared 7 bases from V and 3 bases from J, leaving 16 bases between. Germline CDR1 is MNHEY and CDR2 is SVGAGI. This CDR3 has 15 residues. The CDR3 region is CASISRGFFGNTIYF. Written as DNA, the CDR3 is TGTGCCAGCATATCCAGAGGGTTTTTTGGAAACACCATATATTTT.

The J gene is TRBJ2-5, the V gene TRBV2; D may be TRBD2 (6 bases). Trimming shortened V by 4 bases and J by 5 bases, and 17 bases separated the two germline ends. CDR1 and CDR2 from the germline V gene are SNHLY and FYNNEI. The CDR3 is made up of 15 amino acids. The CDR3 protein is CASSGSRGGFETQYF. CDR3 in DNA: TGTGCCAGCAGTGGTAGTAGGGGAGGTTTCGAGACCCAGTACTTC.

The V gene is TRBV19, the J gene TRBJ1-5, with D perhaps TRBD1 (5 bases). From germline, CDR1 is LNHDA and CDR2 SQIVND (reference sequence). Deletions cut 2 bases from V and 3 bases from J, with 8 bases between. CDR3 length: 14 residues. CDR3: CASSISGHNQPQHF. The CDR3, as DNA: TGTGCCAGTAGTATATCAGGGCACAATCAGCCCCAGCATTTT.

This chain joins TRBV28 and TRBJ2-3; D is uncertain. Germline V gives CDR1 MDHEN, CDR2 SYDVKM. This CDR3 has 15 amino acids. V was pared by 2 bases and J by 2 bases, with 11 bases between. The CDR3 bases are TGTGCCAGCAGTTTACCTTCACAGCTCACAGATACGCAGTATTTT. Residues: CASSLPSQLTDTQYF.

The chain uses TRBV15 and TRBJ2-1; no definite D call. The germline V and J ends were trimmed by 0 bases and 4 bases, with 10 bases remaining between them. The CDR3 runs 15 residues. Germline CDR1 and CDR2: LNHNV and YYDKDF (reference sequence). The CDR3 protein is CATSREDGQYNEQFF. CDR3 in DNA: TGTGCCACCAGCAGAGAAGATGGCCAGTACAATGAGCAGTTCTTC.

This clone is a singleton in its sample. This chain connects TRBV10-1 to TRBJ2-3, with 10 bases fitting TRBD2. The CDR3 sequence is 15 residues long. With 6 bases clipped from V and 0 bases from J, the junction kept 3 bases outside the gene matches. Germline loops: CDR1 WNHNN, CDR2 SYGVQD (reference sequence). In DNA form, the CDR3 reads TGCGCCAGCAGCAGCGGGGGGGCTAGCACAGATACGCAGTATTTT. Translated: CASSSGGASTDTQYF.

The chain links TRBV27 to TRBJ2-6; possible D gene TRBD2, 5 bases. The V gene's germline CDR1 is MNHEY and CDR2 SMNVEV (reference sequence). V shed 0 bases and J shed 2 bases, with 8 bases lying between them. This CDR3 has 16 residues. The CDR3 DNA reads TGTGCCAGCAGTTTATCCCCCGGGGCTGGGGCCAACGTCCTGACTTTC. Residues: CASSLSPGAGANVLTF.